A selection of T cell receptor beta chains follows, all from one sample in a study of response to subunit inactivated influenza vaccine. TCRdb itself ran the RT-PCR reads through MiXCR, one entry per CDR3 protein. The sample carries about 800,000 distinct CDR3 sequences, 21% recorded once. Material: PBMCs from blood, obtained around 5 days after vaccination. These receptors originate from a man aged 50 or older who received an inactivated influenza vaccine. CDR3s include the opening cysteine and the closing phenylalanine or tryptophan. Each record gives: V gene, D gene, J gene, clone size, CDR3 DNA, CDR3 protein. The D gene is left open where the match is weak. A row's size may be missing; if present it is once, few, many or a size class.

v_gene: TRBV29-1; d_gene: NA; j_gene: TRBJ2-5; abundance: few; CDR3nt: TGCAGCCCTAGTATGGCCCGCCTGGAGAGGGTTGGCAGGATAACGAAAGAGACCCAGTACTTC; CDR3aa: CSPSMARLERVGRITKETQYF
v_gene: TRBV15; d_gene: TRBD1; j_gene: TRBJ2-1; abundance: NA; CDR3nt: TGTGCCACCAGCGCTCGACAGGGCAATGAGCAGTTCTTC; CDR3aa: CATSARQGNEQFF
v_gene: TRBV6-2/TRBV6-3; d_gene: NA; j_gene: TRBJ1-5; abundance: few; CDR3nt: TGTGCCAGCAGCCTGCGGCGGAGTAGCAATCAGCCCCAGCATTTT; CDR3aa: CASSLRRSSNQPQHF
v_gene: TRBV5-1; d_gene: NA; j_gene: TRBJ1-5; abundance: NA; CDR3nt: TGCGCCAGCAGCTTGGGGGAGGGGGAGCCCCAGCATTTT; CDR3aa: CASSLGEGEPQHF
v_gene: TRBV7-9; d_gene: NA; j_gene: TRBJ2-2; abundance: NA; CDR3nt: TGTGCCAGCAGCTTATCAGGGAACCTAAAGAACACCGGGGAGCTGTTTTTT; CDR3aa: CASSLSGNLKNTGELFF
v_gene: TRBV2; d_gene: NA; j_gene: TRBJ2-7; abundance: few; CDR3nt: TGTGCCAGCAGTGCCCCTAACAGCTACGAGCAGTACTTC; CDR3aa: CASSAPNSYEQYF
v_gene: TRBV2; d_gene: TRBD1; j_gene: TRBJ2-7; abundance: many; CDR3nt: TGTGCCAGCAGCCGTGGGGACAGGGTGGACGAGCAGTACTTC; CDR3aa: CASSRGDRVDEQYF
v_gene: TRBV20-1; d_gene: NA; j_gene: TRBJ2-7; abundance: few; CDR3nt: TGCAGTGCTAGGGGGCGGGGAGATCTCTGGGAGCAGTACTTC; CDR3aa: CSARGRGDLWEQYF
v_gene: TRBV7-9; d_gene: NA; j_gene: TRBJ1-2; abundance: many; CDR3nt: TGTGCCAGCAGCCTTCTGGGGGACTATGGCTACACCTTC; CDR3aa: CASSLLGDYGYTF
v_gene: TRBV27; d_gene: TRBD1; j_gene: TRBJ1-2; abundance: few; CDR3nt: TGTGCCAGCAGTTTAGCCAGGGGGGGCTATGGCTACACCTTC; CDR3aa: CASSLARGGYGYTF